This TCR beta chain was sequenced for a study of blood T cell repertoires in COVID-19. Overall study context: PBMCs, B-cell-depleted T cells, or T cells were the source of the cDNA or gDNA that made up the material.

Deletions cut 4 bases from V and 5 bases from J, with 13 bases between. CDR3 length: 14 amino acids. From germline, CDR1 is KGHDR and CDR2 SFDVKD. Participants were aged about 18 to 90 years, lived in about two dozen US areas, and enrolled virtually. Participant reports of clinical history set cohort assignment. Per the original methods: Nucleated cell counts were estimated from reference gene primer amplification. Using immunoSEQ multiplex PCR, the repertoire was profiled, and TCRdb retains in-frame clones only, with some absent. V and J calls and clone size come straight from that table; D and trimming were deduced from the DNA. The sample carries 350,000 to 400,000 clones, more than 70% recorded once.

The gene calls are TRBV24-1 and TRBJ1-2; D not resolved. The sequence came from a woman aged 18-29 years who had recovered from COVID-19. The sequenced sample consisted of PBMCs or T cells enriched from blood (not recorded which). The CDR3 sequence is CATSDPGRDYGYTF. In nucleotides, the CDR3 is TGTGCCACCAGTGACCCCGGGAGGGATTATGGCTACACCTTC.